Sequencing of this T cell receptor beta chain was carried out in a study of tumor-infiltrating lymphocytes in primary liver carcinoma. Germline V lookup: CDR1 SGHAT, CDR2 FQDESV (reference sequence). This CDR3 region has 15 residues. Priming with a constant-region primer yielded TCR beta cDNA from 500 ng total RNA. For TCR beta, libraries were produced by three nested multiplex PCR rounds using slightly modified ARM-PCR. The opening two PCR rounds, approximately 10 cycles each, paired TRBV1-TRBV30 forward primers with a C-beta reverse primer. TCRdb reprocessed the multiplex PCR reads via MiXCR and lists one record per CDR3 protein. This table holds around 78,000 distinct CDR3 sequences, over 55% found once. In the case of this clonotype: Mismatch with germline at one junction end may stem from a read error.

For each extraction, RNA and DNA were obtained together from around 20-30 mg of unsorted bulk tissue. The sample comprised liver tumor tissue from sampling region 4. Stated subset: tumor region T4, right-lateral pole. The gene calls are TRBV11-1 and TRBJ2-1; TRBD1 or TRBD2 may be the D gene (5 bases each). This sequence was found in a woman in her sixties or seventies with primary liver carcinoma and hepatitis B virus infection. CDR3 loop: CASSLGETTSNEQFF. DNA of the CDR3: TGTGCCAGTAGCTTAGGGGAGACGACCTCCAATGAGCAGTTCTTC.